The present entry profiles one T cell receptor beta chain with its context. Its target is not known. The entry originates in a study of graft-versus-host responses after intestinal transplantation. Study-level background: All recipients were given anti-thymocyte globulin induction, and tacrolimus and steroids were then administered for approximately 3 years. The study, taken as a whole, reports: Individuals who had graft-donor T cell macrochimerism had allografts that showed high graft-versus-host to host-versus-graft clonal ratios. Among recipient marrow samples, GvH clones were found; some appeared first in ileum or blood.

CDR1 is LNHDA and CDR2 is SQIVND in the germline V gene (reference sequence). The junction had 8 bases not matched to a gene; V was cut back by 3 bases and J by 7 bases. The CDR3 loop spans 15 amino acids. Assay: immunoSEQ multiplex PCR; the TCRdb copy retains only in-frame clones and omits some. The sample includes approximately 90,000 clones, under 95% of them seen just once. The TCR was taken from a human donor who was the organ donor for an intestinal transplant. This sequence joins TRBV19 and TRBJ1-5, with 8 bases matching TRBD1. The sample was unstimulated CD8+ T cells sorted from spleen or lymph node cells, taken before transplant. Here the CDR3 reads CASSMVRGLGQPQHF. CDR3 sequence (DNA): TGTGCCAGTAGTATGGTCAGGGGGCTAGGGCAGCCCCAGCATTTT.